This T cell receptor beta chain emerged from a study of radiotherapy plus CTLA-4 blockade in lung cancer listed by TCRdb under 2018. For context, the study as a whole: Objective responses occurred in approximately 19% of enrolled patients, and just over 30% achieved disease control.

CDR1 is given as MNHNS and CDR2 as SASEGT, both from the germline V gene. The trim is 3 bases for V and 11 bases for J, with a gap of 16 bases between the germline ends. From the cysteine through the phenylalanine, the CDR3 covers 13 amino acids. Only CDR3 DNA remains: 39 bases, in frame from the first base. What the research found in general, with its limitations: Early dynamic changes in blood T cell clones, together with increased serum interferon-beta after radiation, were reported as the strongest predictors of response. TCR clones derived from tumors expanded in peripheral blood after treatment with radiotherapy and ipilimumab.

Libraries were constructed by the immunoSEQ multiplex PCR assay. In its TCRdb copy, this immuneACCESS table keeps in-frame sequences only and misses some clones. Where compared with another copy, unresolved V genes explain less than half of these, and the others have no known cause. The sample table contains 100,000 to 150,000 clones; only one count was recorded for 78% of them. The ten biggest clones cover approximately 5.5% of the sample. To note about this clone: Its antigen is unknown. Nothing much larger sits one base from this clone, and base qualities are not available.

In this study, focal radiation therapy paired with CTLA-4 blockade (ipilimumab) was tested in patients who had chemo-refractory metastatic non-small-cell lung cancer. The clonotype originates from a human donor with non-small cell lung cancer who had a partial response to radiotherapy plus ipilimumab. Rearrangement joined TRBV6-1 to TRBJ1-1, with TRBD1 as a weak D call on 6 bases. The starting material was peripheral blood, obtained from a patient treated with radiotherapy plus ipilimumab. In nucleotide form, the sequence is TGTGCCAGCAGTGAGTACAGGGAAATGTACGCTTTCTTT. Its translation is CASSEYREMYAFF.